A selection of T cell receptor beta chains follows, all from one sample in a study of blood T cell repertoires in COVID-19. TCRdb's table, derived via immunoSEQ multiplex PCR, lists solely in-frame clones and lacks some. The sample consists of about 44,000 clones, more than 70% of them appearing once. The sequencing input was peripheral blood. Source of these receptors: a woman aged 70 to 79 with acute or convalescent COVID-19. Each CDR3 is given with its conserved first and last residue. The order of the fields is D gene, J gene, V gene, CDR3 protein, CDR3 DNA. D genes are given only for firm matches.

d_gene: NA
j_gene: TRBJ2-1
v_gene: TRBV3-1/TRBV3-2
CDR3aa: CASSQGDLVSNEQFF
CDR3nt: TGTGCCAGCAGCCAGGGAGATCTGGTCTCCAATGAGCAGTTCTTC

d_gene: NA
j_gene: TRBJ1-3
v_gene: TRBV29-1
CDR3aa: CSAGSSQGNTIYF
CDR3nt: TGCAGCGCCGGGTCCTCTCAGGGGAACACCATATATTTT

d_gene: TRBD2
j_gene: TRBJ2-1
v_gene: TRBV29-1
CDR3aa: CSVSSGGNEQFF
CDR3nt: TGCAGCGTGTCGAGCGGGGGGAATGAGCAGTTCTTC

d_gene: NA
j_gene: TRBJ1-5
v_gene: TRBV28
CDR3aa: CASSTRVLGIERNQPQHF
CDR3nt: TGTGCCAGCAGTACGAGGGTCCTAGGGATAGAACGCAATCAGCCCCAGCATTTT

d_gene: TRBD1
j_gene: TRBJ2-5
v_gene: TRBV7-2
CDR3aa: CASSFRTGGETQYF
CDR3nt: TGTGCCAGCAGCTTCCGGACAGGGGGGGAGACCCAGTACTTC

d_gene: NA
j_gene: TRBJ2-1
v_gene: TRBV2
CDR3aa: CASSDDGSSYNEQFF
CDR3nt: TGTGCCAGCAGTGATGACGGGAGCTCCTACAATGAGCAGTTCTTC

d_gene: NA
j_gene: TRBJ1-5
v_gene: TRBV28
CDR3aa: CASTPVGGPNQPQHF
CDR3nt: TGTGCCAGCACACCAGTGGGGGGGCCCAATCAGCCCCAGCATTTT

d_gene: NA
j_gene: TRBJ2-1
v_gene: TRBV29-1
CDR3aa: CSVEVGAAYNEQFF
CDR3nt: TGCAGCGTCGAGGTGGGGGCGGCCTACAATGAGCAGTTCTTC

d_gene: NA
j_gene: TRBJ2-2
v_gene: TRBV28
CDR3aa: CALEIDTSRGELFF
CDR3nt: TGTGCCCTCGAAATTGACACCTCACGGGGGGAGCTGTTTTTT

d_gene: NA
j_gene: TRBJ2-7
v_gene: TRBV14
CDR3aa: CASSPLSDYEQYF
CDR3nt: TGTGCCAGCAGCCCTCTCTCAGACTACGAGCAGTACTTC

d_gene: TRBD2
j_gene: TRBJ2-3
v_gene: TRBV27
CDR3aa: CASSLSILAGDTQYF
CDR3nt: TGTGCCAGCAGTTTATCTATACTAGCGGGAGATACGCAGTATTTT

d_gene: NA
j_gene: TRBJ2-7
v_gene: TRBV11-2
CDR3aa: CASTRVVQTEQYF
CDR3nt: TGTGCCAGCACCCGCGTGGTTCAAACCGAGCAGTACTTC

d_gene: TRBD2
j_gene: TRBJ2-7
v_gene: TRBV30
CDR3aa: CAWSGGRDYEQYF
CDR3nt: TGTGCCTGGAGCGGGGGGAGGGATTACGAGCAGTACTTC

d_gene: TRBD1
j_gene: TRBJ2-7
v_gene: TRBV19
CDR3aa: CASSGPGQGLEQYF
CDR3nt: TGTGCCAGTAGTGGACCGGGACAGGGACTCGAGCAGTACTTC

d_gene: NA
j_gene: TRBJ1-5
v_gene: TRBV6-6
CDR3aa: CASSRDWDISNQPQHF
CDR3nt: TGTGCCAGCAGCCGAGACTGGGACATTAGCAATCAGCCCCAGCATTTT

d_gene: NA
j_gene: TRBJ1-1
v_gene: TRBV6-2/TRBV6-3
CDR3aa: CASSRGNTEAFF
CDR3nt: TGTGCCAGCAGTAGGGGGAACACTGAAGCTTTCTTT

d_gene: NA
j_gene: TRBJ1-5
v_gene: TRBV5-4
CDR3aa: CASSFGGEQPQHF
CDR3nt: TGTGCCAGCAGCTTTGGGGGCGAACAGCCCCAGCATTTT

d_gene: NA
j_gene: TRBJ2-2
v_gene: TRBV19
CDR3aa: CASSPGTNTGELFF
CDR3nt: TGTGCCAGTAGTCCCGGGACGAACACCGGGGAGCTGTTTTTT

d_gene: NA
j_gene: TRBJ1-2
v_gene: TRBV4-1
CDR3aa: CASSQRLGAEDYGYTF
CDR3nt: TGCGCCAGCAGCCAGAGGTTGGGGGCGGAGGACTATGGCTACACCTTC

d_gene: NA
j_gene: TRBJ1-1
v_gene: TRBV7-3
CDR3aa: CASSFTPVNTEAFF
CDR3nt: TGTGCCAGCAGCTTCACCCCGGTGAACACTGAAGCTTTCTTT

d_gene: TRBD1
j_gene: TRBJ1-2
v_gene: TRBV15
CDR3aa: CATSRELRQGANYGYTF
CDR3nt: TGTGCCACCAGCAGAGAACTGAGACAGGGGGCTAACTATGGCTACACCTTC

d_gene: TRBD1
j_gene: TRBJ2-3
v_gene: TRBV27
CDR3aa: CASRPGQGAQGTQYF
CDR3nt: TGTGCCAGCAGGCCGGGACAGGGGGCTCAGGGTACGCAGTATTTT

d_gene: TRBD2
j_gene: TRBJ2-7
v_gene: TRBV6-2/TRBV6-3
CDR3aa: CASSSPPGLAGGLSYEQYF
CDR3nt: TGTGCCAGCAGTTCGCCTCCGGGACTAGCGGGAGGACTTTCCTACGAGCAGTACTTC

d_gene: TRBD1
j_gene: TRBJ1-5
v_gene: TRBV6-6
CDR3aa: CASKRSHRQGAIGPNSNQPQHF
CDR3nt: TGTGCCAGCAAACGATCCCATCGACAGGGGGCGATCGGCCCCAATAGCAATCAGCCCCAGCATTTT

d_gene: TRBD1
j_gene: TRBJ1-2
v_gene: TRBV24-1
CDR3aa: CATSGDRGLEGYTF
CDR3nt: TGTGCCACCAGTGGGGACAGGGGCTTGGAAGGCTACACCTTC

d_gene: NA
j_gene: TRBJ2-3
v_gene: TRBV15
CDR3aa: CATSRVLAWGSDTQYF
CDR3nt: TGTGCCACCAGCAGAGTATTAGCGTGGGGATCAGATACGCAGTATTTT

d_gene: TRBD1
j_gene: TRBJ2-5
v_gene: TRBV7-9
CDR3aa: CASSYGQGGQETQYF
CDR3nt: TGTGCCAGCAGCTACGGACAGGGGGGACAAGAGACCCAGTACTTC

d_gene: NA
j_gene: TRBJ1-1
v_gene: TRBV6-5
CDR3aa: CATRSEWRAFF
CDR3nt: TGTGCCACCAGAAGCGAATGGAGGGCTTTCTTT

d_gene: NA
j_gene: TRBJ1-2
v_gene: TRBV6-6
CDR3aa: CASSYRKGNANYGYTF
CDR3nt: TGTGCCAGCAGTTACAGGAAGGGGAATGCTAACTATGGCTACACCTTC

d_gene: NA
j_gene: TRBJ1-1
v_gene: TRBV24-1
CDR3aa: CATSAGSTEAFF
CDR3nt: TGTGCCACCAGTGCAGGGTCTACTGAAGCTTTCTTT